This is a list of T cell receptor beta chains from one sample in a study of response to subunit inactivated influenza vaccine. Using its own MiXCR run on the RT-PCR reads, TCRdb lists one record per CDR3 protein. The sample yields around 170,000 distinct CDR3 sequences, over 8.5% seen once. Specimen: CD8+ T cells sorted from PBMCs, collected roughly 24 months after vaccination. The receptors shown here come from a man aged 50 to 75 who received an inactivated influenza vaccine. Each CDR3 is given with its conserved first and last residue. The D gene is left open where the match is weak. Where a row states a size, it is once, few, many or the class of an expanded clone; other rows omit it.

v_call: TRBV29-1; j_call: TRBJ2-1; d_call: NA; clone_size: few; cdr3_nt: TGCAGCGTTGAACGGGGACGGGAGTACAATGAGCAGTTCTTC; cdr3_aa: CSVERGREYNEQFF
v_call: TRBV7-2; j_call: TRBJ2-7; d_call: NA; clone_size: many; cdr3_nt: TGTGCCAGCAGCTTAGAAGAACTATACGAGCAGTACTTC; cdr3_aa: CASSLEELYEQYF
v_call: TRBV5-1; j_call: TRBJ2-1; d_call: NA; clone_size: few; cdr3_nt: TGCGCCAGCAGCTTGGCCTTGGCGACGAGCTCCTACAATGAGCAGTTCTTC; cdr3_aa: CASSLALATSSYNEQFF
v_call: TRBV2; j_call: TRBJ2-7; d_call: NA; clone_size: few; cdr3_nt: TGTGCCAGCAGTGTTCGTGGGTCCGAGGGAATCGAGCAGTACTTC; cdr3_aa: CASSVRGSEGIEQYF
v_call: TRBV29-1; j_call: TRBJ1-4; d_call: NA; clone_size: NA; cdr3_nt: TGCAGCGTTGCCCATGGGGCCGGGCCTGAAAAACTGTTTTTT; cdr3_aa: CSVAHGAGPEKLFF
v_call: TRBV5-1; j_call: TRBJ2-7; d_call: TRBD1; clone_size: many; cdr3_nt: TGCGCCAGCAGCTTGGCGGGACAGGGGCCCTACGAGCAGTACTTC; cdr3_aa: CASSLAGQGPYEQYF
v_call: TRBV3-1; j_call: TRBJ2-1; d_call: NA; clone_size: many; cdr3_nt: TGTGCCAGCAGCCAAGGGCCAGGAAACAATGAGCAGTTCTTC; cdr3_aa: CASSQGPGNNEQFF
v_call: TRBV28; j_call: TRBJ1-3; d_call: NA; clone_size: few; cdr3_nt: TGTGCCAGCAGTTCAGACGGTGTGGACACCATATATTTT; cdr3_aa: CASSSDGVDTIYF
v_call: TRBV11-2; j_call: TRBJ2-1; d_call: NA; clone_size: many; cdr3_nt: TGTGCCAGCAGCCGACTAGAGGTGGATGAGCAGTTCTTC; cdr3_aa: CASSRLEVDEQFF
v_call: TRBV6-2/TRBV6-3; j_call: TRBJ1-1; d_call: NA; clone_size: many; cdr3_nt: TGTGCCAGCAGTCTTTCGCAGGGCGAGGGCACTGAAGCTTTCTTT; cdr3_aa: CASSLSQGEGTEAFF
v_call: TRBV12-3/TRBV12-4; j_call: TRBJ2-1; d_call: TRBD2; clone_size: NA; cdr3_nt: TGTGCCAGCAGTTCCCTAGCGGGGGGGTTCTACAATGAGCAGTTCTTC; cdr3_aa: CASSSLAGGFYNEQFF
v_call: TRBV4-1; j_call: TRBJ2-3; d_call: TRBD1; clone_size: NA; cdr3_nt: TGCGCCAGCAACAGGGGTGAAGATACGCAGTATTTT; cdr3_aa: CASNRGEDTQYF
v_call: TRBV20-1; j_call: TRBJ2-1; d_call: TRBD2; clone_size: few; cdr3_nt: TGCAGTGCTGAACCTAGCGGGAGGGCCTTATACAATGAGCAGTTCTTC; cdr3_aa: CSAEPSGRALYNEQFF
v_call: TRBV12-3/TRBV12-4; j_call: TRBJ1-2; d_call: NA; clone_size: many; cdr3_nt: TGTGCCAGCAGCTACACGCGGGGCTCCAACTATGGCTACACCTTC; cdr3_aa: CASSYTRGSNYGYTF
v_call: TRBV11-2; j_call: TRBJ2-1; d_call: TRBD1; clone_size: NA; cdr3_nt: TGTGCCAGCAGCCGTACTGGGACAGTTTACAATGAGCAGTTCTTC; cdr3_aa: CASSRTGTVYNEQFF
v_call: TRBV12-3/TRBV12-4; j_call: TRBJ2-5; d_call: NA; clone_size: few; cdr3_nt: TGTGCCAGCAGCCCTCTCGGGACTCCCAACCAAGAGACCCAGTACTTC; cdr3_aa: CASSPLGTPNQETQYF
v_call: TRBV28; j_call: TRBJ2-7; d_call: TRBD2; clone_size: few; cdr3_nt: TGTGCCAGCAGTGTCATGACTAGCGGGGGGTACGAGCAGTACTTC; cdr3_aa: CASSVMTSGGYEQYF
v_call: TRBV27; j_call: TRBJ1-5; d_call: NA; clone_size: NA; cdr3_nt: TGTGCCAGCAGTTTATCCGCCCAGAGTAATCAGCCCCAGCATTTT; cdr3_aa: CASSLSAQSNQPQHF
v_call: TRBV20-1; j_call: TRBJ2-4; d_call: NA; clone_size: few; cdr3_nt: TGCAGTGCAGAGGTGGTAAACATTCAGTACTTC; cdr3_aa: CSAEVVNIQYF
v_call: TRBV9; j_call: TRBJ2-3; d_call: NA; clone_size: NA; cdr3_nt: TGTGCCAGCAGCATGGACCTAGCCGCAGATACGCAGTATTTT; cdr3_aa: CASSMDLAADTQYF
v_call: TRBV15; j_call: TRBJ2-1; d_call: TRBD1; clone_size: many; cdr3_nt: TGTGCCACCAGCGAAGACAGGGGGATATTTCGGGAGCAGTTCTTC; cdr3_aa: CATSEDRGIFREQFF
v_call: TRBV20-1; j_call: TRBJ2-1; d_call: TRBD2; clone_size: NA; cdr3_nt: TGCAGTGCGCTTCCAACTAGCGTGAATGAGCAGTTCTTC; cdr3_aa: CSALPTSVNEQFF
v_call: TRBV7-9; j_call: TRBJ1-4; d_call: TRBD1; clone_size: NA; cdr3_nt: TGTGCCAGCAACTCCGAGGGACAGGTTAATGAAAAACTGTTTTTT; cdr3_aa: CASNSEGQVNEKLFF
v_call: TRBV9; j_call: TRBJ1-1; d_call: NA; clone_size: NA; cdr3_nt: TGTGCCAGCAGCGTTGGAGGGCAGATGAACACTGAAGCTTTCTTT; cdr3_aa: CASSVGGQMNTEAFF
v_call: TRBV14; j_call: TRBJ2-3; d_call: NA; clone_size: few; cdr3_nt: TGTGCCAGCAGCCAAACCAGGGGACTCACAGATACGCAGTATTTT; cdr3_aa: CASSQTRGLTDTQYF
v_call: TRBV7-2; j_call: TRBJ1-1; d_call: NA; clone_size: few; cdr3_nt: TGTGCCAGCAGCTTATGGCTGGGTACTGAAGCTTTCTTT; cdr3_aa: CASSLWLGTEAFF
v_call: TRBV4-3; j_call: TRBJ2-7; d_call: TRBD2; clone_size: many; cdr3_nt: TGCGCCAGCAGCCAAGACCTACTAGCGGGTCCTTACTACGAGCAGTACTTC; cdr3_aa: CASSQDLLAGPYYEQYF
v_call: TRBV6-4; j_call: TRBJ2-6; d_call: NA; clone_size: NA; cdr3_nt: TGTGCCAGCAGTGACCCACGACTAATACAGATAATTCCTTCTGGGGCCAACGTCCTGACTTTC; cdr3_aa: CASSDPRLIQIIPSGANVLTF
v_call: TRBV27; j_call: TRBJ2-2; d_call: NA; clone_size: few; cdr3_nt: TGTGCCAGCTGGTCCAGACCAAAGATCGGGGAGCTGTTTTTT; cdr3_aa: CASWSRPKIGELFF
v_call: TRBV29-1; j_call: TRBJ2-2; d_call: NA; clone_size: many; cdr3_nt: TGCAGCGCCGACGGGGGTACCACCGGGGAGCTGTTTTTT; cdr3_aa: CSADGGTTGELFF
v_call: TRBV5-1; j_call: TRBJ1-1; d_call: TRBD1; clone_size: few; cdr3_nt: TGCGCCAGCAGCCTCCTCGGACAGGGCGTGAACACTGAAGCTTTCTTT; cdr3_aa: CASSLLGQGVNTEAFF
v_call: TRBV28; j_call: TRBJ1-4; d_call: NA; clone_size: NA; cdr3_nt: TGTGCCAGCAAACCTCAGTGGTTTGATGAAAAACTGTTTTTT; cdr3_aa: CASKPQWFDEKLFF
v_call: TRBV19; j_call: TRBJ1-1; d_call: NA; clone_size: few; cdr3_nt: TGTGCCAGTACCCCGGTCCTTTTCGTGAACACTGAAGCTTTCTTT; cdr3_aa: CASTPVLFVNTEAFF
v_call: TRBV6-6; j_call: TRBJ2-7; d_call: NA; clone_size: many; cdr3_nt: TGTGCCAGCAGTCCCCCCAGGACCTACGAGCAGTACTTC; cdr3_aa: CASSPPRTYEQYF
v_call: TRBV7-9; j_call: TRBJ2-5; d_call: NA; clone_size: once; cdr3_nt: TGTGCCAGCAGCGCCCAGGTCGGTGGGCAAGAGACCCAGTACTTC; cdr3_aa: CASSAQVGGQETQYF
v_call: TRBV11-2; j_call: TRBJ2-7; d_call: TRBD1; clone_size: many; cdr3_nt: TGTGCCAGCAGCTTCGGGACAGCCTACGAGCAGTACTTC; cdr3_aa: CASSFGTAYEQYF
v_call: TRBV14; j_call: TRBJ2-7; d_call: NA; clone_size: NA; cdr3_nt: TGTGCCAGCAGCGTCGGGACATTCACCTACGAGCAGTACTTC; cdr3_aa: CASSVGTFTYEQYF
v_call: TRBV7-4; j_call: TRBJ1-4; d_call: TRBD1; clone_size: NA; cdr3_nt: TGTGCCAGCAGCTTATCGCGGGACAGTCGAGAAAAACTGTTTTTT; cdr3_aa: CASSLSRDSREKLFF
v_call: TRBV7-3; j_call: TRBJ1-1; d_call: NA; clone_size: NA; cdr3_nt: TGTGCCAGCAGCTCTGGACACGTAAACACTGAAGCTTTCTTT; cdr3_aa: CASSSGHVNTEAFF
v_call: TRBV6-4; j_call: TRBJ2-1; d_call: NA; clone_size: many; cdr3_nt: TGTGCCAGCAGCCCCAGTCTCAGGGGTAATGAGCAGTTCTTC; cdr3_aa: CASSPSLRGNEQFF
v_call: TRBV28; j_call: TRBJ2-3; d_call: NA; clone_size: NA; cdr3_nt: TGTGCCAGCAGTTTATTTTCGGGGCCCACAGATACGCAGTATTTT; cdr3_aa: CASSLFSGPTDTQYF
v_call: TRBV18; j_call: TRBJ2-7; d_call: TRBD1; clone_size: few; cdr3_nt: TGTGCCAGCTCACCCTGGACAGGCAACTCCTACGAGCAGTACTTC; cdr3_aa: CASSPWTGNSYEQYF
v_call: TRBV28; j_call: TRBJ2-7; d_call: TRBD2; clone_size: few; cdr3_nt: TGTGCCAGCAGTTTAAGGAGCGGGAGCGCACGACACGAGCAGTACTTC; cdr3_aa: CASSLRSGSARHEQYF
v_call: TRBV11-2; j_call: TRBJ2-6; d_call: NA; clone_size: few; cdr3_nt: TGTGCCAGCAGCCATTACAGCGGCAGACTGCCCTCTGGGGCCAACGTCCTGACTTTC; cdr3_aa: CASSHYSGRLPSGANVLTF
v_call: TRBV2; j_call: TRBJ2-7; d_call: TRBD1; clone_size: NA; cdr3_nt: TGTGCCAGCAGACGGGACAGCTCTTTATATTCCTACGAGCAGTACTTC; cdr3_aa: CASRRDSSLYSYEQYF
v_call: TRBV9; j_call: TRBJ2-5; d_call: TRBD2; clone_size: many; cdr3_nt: TGTGCCAGCAGCGTAGTTTCAGCGGGAGGGCCCGACCAAGAGACCCAGTACTTC; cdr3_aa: CASSVVSAGGPDQETQYF
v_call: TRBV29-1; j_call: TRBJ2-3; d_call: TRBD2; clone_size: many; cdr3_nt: TGCAGCGTTGGAGGGACTAGCGGGAGTTTGACAGATACGCAGTATTTT; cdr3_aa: CSVGGTSGSLTDTQYF
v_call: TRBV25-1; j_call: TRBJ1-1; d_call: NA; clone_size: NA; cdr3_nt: TGTGCCAGCAGAAGCTTGAGGGGTAGTTGGGACACTGAAGCTTTCTTT; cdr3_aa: CASRSLRGSWDTEAFF
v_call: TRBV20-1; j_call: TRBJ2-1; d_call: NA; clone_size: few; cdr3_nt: TGCAGTGCTCCCAGGGGCTGGAGCTCCTACAATGAGCAGTTCTTC; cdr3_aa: CSAPRGWSSYNEQFF
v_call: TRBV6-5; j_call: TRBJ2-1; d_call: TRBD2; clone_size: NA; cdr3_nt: TGTGCCAGCAGTTACTCAAGCGGGAGCGGGTACAATGAGCAGTTCTTC; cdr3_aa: CASSYSSGSGYNEQFF
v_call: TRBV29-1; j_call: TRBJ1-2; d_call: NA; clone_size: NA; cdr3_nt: TGCAGCGGCGTACTTGAGTTACCTAACTATGGCTACACCTTC; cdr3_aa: CSGVLELPNYGYTF
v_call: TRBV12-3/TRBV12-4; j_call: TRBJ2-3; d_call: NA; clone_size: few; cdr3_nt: TGTGCCAGCAGTTTATATACCACAGATACGCAGTATTTT; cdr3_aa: CASSLYTTDTQYF
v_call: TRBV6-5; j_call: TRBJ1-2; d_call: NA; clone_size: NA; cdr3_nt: TGTGCCAGCAGTTACTCTCGTGGGGACGGCTACACCTTC; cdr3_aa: CASSYSRGDGYTF
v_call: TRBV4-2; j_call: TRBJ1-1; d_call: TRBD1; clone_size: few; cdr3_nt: TGTGCCAGCAGCCCCACGGACAGGGGAGGGACTGAAGCTTTCTTT; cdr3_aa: CASSPTDRGGTEAFF
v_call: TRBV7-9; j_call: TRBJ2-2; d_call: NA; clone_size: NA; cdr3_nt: TGTGCCAGCACCGAAGTGCCCCTAGCGTCGAACACCGGGGAGCTGTTTTTT; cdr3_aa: CASTEVPLASNTGELFF
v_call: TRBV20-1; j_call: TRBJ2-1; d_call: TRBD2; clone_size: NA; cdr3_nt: TGCAGTGCTAGAGATATACTAGCGGGAGAGCACAATGAGCAGTTCTTC; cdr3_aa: CSARDILAGEHNEQFF
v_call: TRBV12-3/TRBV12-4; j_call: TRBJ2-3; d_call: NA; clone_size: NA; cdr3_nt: TGTGCCAGCAGTTCGAGGGGGGGGCAGAATACGCAGGATTTT; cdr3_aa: CASSSRGGQNTQDF
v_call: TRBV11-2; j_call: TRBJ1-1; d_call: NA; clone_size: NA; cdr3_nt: TGTGCCAGCAGCTACAACTCGGGGAACACTGAAGCTTTCTTT; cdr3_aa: CASSYNSGNTEAFF
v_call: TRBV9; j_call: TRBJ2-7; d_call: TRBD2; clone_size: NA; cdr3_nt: TGTGCCAGCAGCGTAGCGGGGGGTGGCGAGCAGTACTTC; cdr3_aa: CASSVAGGGEQYF